The 10 T cell receptor beta chains below all came from one sample that was sequenced in a study of cytomegalovirus exposure and HLA in healthy donors. Researchers ran the PCR with 60 Vbeta and 13 Jbeta primers. The method was immunoSEQ multiplex PCR; TCRdb's version includes in-frame clones alone and lacks a portion of them. The table has approximately 140,000 clones, roughly 80% seen once. The material sequenced was PBMCs. These receptors came from a boy between 10 and 17 years old in good health and CMV-seronegative.

The chain has TRBV30 and TRBJ2-2, with D maybe TRBD1 (5 bases). Germline CDR1 and CDR2: GTSNPN and SVGIG (reference sequence). The ends were cut back, 0 bases at V and 3 bases at J, with 11 bases in the middle. This CDR3 has 15 amino acids. The chain's CDR3 is CAWSVMGQDTGELFF. CDR3 bases: TGTGCCTGGAGTGTAATGGGGCAGGACACCGGGGAGCTGTTTTTT.

The chain couples TRBV27 to TRBJ1-5, with 9 bases lining up with TRBD1. The germline V gene encodes CDR1 MNHEY and CDR2 SMNVEV (reference sequence). Trimming at V came to 5 bases and at J to 7 bases, leaving 3 bases not matched to a gene. This CDR3 is 13 amino acids long. Here the CDR3 DNA reads TGTGCCAGCAGTATACAGGGGGCCCAGCCCCAGCATTTT. Its protein product is CASSIQGAQPQHF.

This clone was recorded a few times. The chain is built from TRBV27 and TRBJ2-2; D is perhaps TRBD2 (6 bases). V shed 4 bases and J shed 2 bases, with 20 bases lying between them. There are 18 residues in the CDR3. Germline V gene data show CDR1 as MNHEY and CDR2 as SMNVEV (reference sequence). CDR3 DNA: TGTGCCAGCAGTTCGGCCGCTGCGGTAGCGGTTAACACCGGGGAGCTGTTTTTT. This codes for CASSSAAAVAVNTGELFF.

The J gene is TRBJ2-3, the V gene TRBV7-8, with 10 bases matching TRBD2. Germline values: CDR1 SGHVS, CDR2 FQNEAQ. This CDR3 is built from 16 residues. With 0 bases clipped from V and 4 bases from J, the junction kept 4 bases outside the gene matches. The CDR3 sequence: CASSLAGGLAADTQYF. The DNA for the CDR3 is TGTGCCAGCAGCTTAGCGGGAGGACTAGCGGCAGATACGCAGTATTTT.

This clone was seen a few times. The rearrangement joins TRBV9 to TRBJ1-4, with 11 bases identical to TRBD1. After removal of 3 bases from V and 7 bases from J, the junction contained 8 bases not matched to a gene. CDR1 SGDLS and CDR2 YYNGEE come from the germline V gene. The CDR3 sequence is 16 residues long. Written as DNA, the CDR3 is TGTGCCAGCAGCGGAAGCCGGGACAGGGGGATTGAAAAACTGTTTTTT. This gives the protein CASSGSRDRGIEKLFF.

The V gene is TRBV5-1, the J gene TRBJ1-1; D might be TRBD1 (5 bases). CDR3 length: 14 amino acids. Germline CDR1 SGHRS, CDR2 YFSETQ. V lost 4 bases to trimming and J lost 1 base, with 11 bases between them. The CDR3 nucleotides read TGCGCCAGCAGCGTTACCACAGGGAACACTGAAGCTTTCTTT. It encodes CASSVTTGNTEAFF.

The chain recombines TRBV28 with TRBJ1-3, with 8 bases fitting TRBD1. Germline V gives CDR1 MDHEN, CDR2 SYDVKM. J was trimmed by 0 bases and V by 4 bases; bases with no gene match: 8. This CDR3 has 17 residues. The DNA of the CDR3 is TGTGCCAGCAGTTCTGGACAGGGAAGACGCTCTGGAAACACCATATATTTT. Its protein is CASSSGQGRRSGNTIYF.

The chain is built from TRBV5-4 and TRBJ2-1; 14 nucleotides align to TRBD2. This CDR3 comprises 18 residues. J was trimmed by 2 bases and V by 4 bases; bases with no gene match: 8. The V gene's germline CDR1 is SGHNT and CDR2 YYREEE (reference sequence). CDR3 loop: CASSAGTSGSGTYNEQFF. CDR3 sequence (DNA): TGTGCCAGCAGCGCCGGGACTAGCGGGAGTGGGACCTACAATGAGCAGTTCTTC.

This sequence joins TRBV27 and TRBJ2-1; TRBD2 agrees at 7 bases. The CDR3 extends over 13 amino acids. The germline V gene encodes CDR1 MNHEY and CDR2 SMNVEV (reference sequence). V lost 4 bases to trimming and J lost 5 bases; unmatched junction nucleotides: 2. The CDR3 is CASSYGLDNEQFF. Here the CDR3 DNA reads TGTGCCAGCAGTTACGGACTAGACAATGAGCAGTTCTTC.

The rearrangement joins TRBV11-3 to TRBJ2-7, with D possibly matching TRBD2 (5 bases). Germline-derived CDR1 and CDR2 are SGHNT and YENEEA. This CDR3 is 14 amino acids long. Trimming took 2 bases from V and 2 from J, leaving 10 bases between them. CDR3 residues: CASSLMEAPYEQYF. The DNA of the CDR3 is TGTGCCAGCAGCTTAATGGAGGCCCCCTACGAGCAGTACTTC.